The next 23 T cell receptor beta chains were all read from a single sample in a study of blood T cell repertoires in COVID-19. Profiling relied on immunoSEQ multiplex PCR, and the TCRdb table lists in-frame clones only, not all of them. The repertoire holds under 200,000 clones, with roughly 84% as singletons. Sequenced material: peripheral blood. Receptor source: a woman between 45 and 65 years old with COVID-19, enrolled during active disease.

The chain links TRBV30 to TRBJ1-1; no reliable D call. The V end lost 2 bases, the J end lost 5 bases, and 3 bases lay between the germline ends. CDR3 length: 10 residues. From germline, CDR1 is GTSNPN and CDR2 SVGIG (reference sequence). The CDR3 here is CAWSRTEAFF. The CDR3 region has the DNA TGTGCCTGGAGTCGTACTGAAGCTTTCTTT.

The CDR3 DNA reads as TGTGCCAGCAGCTTAATAGCGGGGGGGAGCACAGATACGCAGTATTTT. It codes for CASSLIAGGSTDTQYF. The J gene is TRBJ2-3, the V gene TRBV7-2; 11 bases line up with TRBD2. Germline CDR1 is SGHTA and CDR2 is FQGNSA. This CDR3 spans 16 amino acids. J was trimmed by 0 bases and V by 2 bases; bases with no gene match: 1.

CDR3: CASSVAPSEGMETQYF. CDR3 DNA sequence: TGTGCCAGCAGCGTAGCCCCAAGTGAGGGCATGGAGACCCAGTACTTC. The rearrangement joins TRBV9 to TRBJ2-5; D is possibly TRBD2 (5 bases). The V and J ends lost 0 bases and 5 bases respectively, with 17 bases between them. This CDR3 spans 16 amino acids. Looked up from germline, CDR1 is SGDLS and CDR2 is YYNGEE.

The chain employs TRBV10-3 and TRBJ2-1, with D hard to call. Trimming took 4 bases from V and 6 from J, leaving 4 bases between them. CDR3 length equals 11 residues. CDR1 and CDR2 (germline): ENHRY, SYGVKD. The CDR3 reads CAISAGNEQFF. The CDR3 region has the DNA TGTGCCATCAGTGCAGGCAATGAGCAGTTCTTC.

The genes are TRBV4-2 and TRBJ1-2, with D tentatively TRBD1 (5 bases). In germline, CDR1 is LGHNA, CDR2 YNFKEQ. The germline V and J ends were trimmed by 0 bases and 1 base, with 6 bases remaining between them. CDR3 length: 14 amino acids. The CDR3 is CASSQDRGNYGYTF. The DNA of the CDR3 is TGTGCCAGCAGCCAAGATAGGGGTAACTATGGCTACACCTTC.

The chain employs TRBV2 and TRBJ1-4; D gene unclear. The CDR3 is made up of 11 amino acids. Germline-derived CDR1 and CDR2 are SNHLY and FYNNEI. Trimming took off 8 bases at V and 13 bases at J, with 14 bases between the two ends. For the CDR3, the DNA is TGTGCCAGCTCGGGTGTATCGGCACTGTTTTTT. Translating gives CASSGVSALFF.

V usage is TRBV2 and J usage is TRBJ2-2; 7 nucleotides agree with TRBD1. With 7 bases clipped from V and 4 bases from J, the junction kept 9 bases outside the gene matches. Germline assignment: CDR1 SNHLY and CDR2 FYNNEI. There are 15 residues in the CDR3. DNA of the CDR3: TGTGCCAGCACTACCAGGGGGATCAGCACCGGGGAGCTGTTTTTT. Residues: CASTTRGISTGELFF.

V usage is TRBV10-3 and J usage is TRBJ1-3; TRBD1 is a possible D gene (6 bases). The germline V gene encodes CDR1 ENHRY and CDR2 SYGVKD. CDR3 size: 14 residues. The V end lost 8 bases, the J end lost 0 bases, and 11 bases lay between the germline ends. The CDR3 bases are TGTGCCATCCAGGGGTCGAGCTCTGGAAACACCATATATTTT. Amino acid sequence: CAIQGSSSGNTIYF.

The chain combines TRBV3-1 (or the pseudogene TRBV3-2) with TRBJ1-2; the D gene is possibly TRBD1 (6 bases). V lost 1 base and J 9 bases, leaving 9 bases between the germline ends. The CDR3 totals 12 residues. Per the germline V gene, CDR1 is LGHDT and CDR2 is YNNKEL (reference sequence). This chain's CDR3 is CASSQADRRYTF. CDR3 DNA sequence: TGTGCCAGCAGCCAAGCGGACAGACGCTACACCTTC.

V is TRBV30 and J is TRBJ2-7; D gene unclear. V shed 0 bases and J shed 2 bases, with 5 bases lying between them. CDR3 size: 12 residues. Germline assignment: CDR1 GTSNPN and CDR2 SVGIG (reference sequence). CDR3: CAWSVQPYEQYF. DNA of the CDR3: TGTGCCTGGAGTGTACAACCCTACGAGCAGTACTTC.

The chain links TRBV6-5 to TRBJ2-3, with D possibly TRBD1 on 6 matching bases. V lost 4 bases and J lost 2, with 7 bases in between. This CDR3 contains 13 residues. Per germline, CDR1 MNHEY and CDR2 SVGAGI. CDR3 protein: CASSSGHTDTQYF. For the CDR3, the DNA is TGTGCCAGCAGTTCGGGACACACAGATACGCAGTATTTT.

This chain joins TRBV7-7 and TRBJ2-2; 9 bases align to TRBD1. Germline trimming cut 3 bases from V and 5 bases from J; bases unmatched to any gene: 4. The germline V gene encodes CDR1 SSHAT and CDR2 FNYEAQ (reference sequence). The CDR3 loop spans 15 amino acids. The CDR3 DNA follows: TGTGCCAGCAGCTTGGGACAGGGTCTGACCGGGGAGCTGTTTTTT. This encodes CASSLGQGLTGELFF.

V is TRBV7-2 and J is TRBJ1-2, with D perhaps TRBD1 (6 bases). Trimming shortened V by 5 bases and J by 3 bases, and 19 bases separated the two germline ends. This CDR3 is 16 amino acids long. Per the germline V gene, CDR1 is SGHTA and CDR2 is FQGNSA. CDR3 region: CASSPRGQLGDYGYTF. The CDR3 nucleotides read TGTGCCAGCAGCCCCCGAGGACAGCTAGGGGACTATGGCTACACCTTC.

This chain links TRBV29-1 with TRBJ1-4; 7 nucleotides agree with TRBD1. The CDR3 has 14 residues. The germline V gene has CDR1 SQVTM and CDR2 ANQGSEA. V lost 7 bases, J lost 3 bases, and 8 bases stayed unmatched. The CDR3 sequence: CSGLPGTANEKLFF. CDR3 sequence (DNA): TGCAGCGGATTGCCCGGGACAGCTAATGAAAAACTGTTTTTT.

This sequence joins TRBV12-5 and TRBJ1-6, with D maybe TRBD1 (6 bases). CDR3 length equals 14 residues. Trimming shortened V by 6 bases and J by 6 bases, and 12 bases separated the two germline ends. Germline assignment: CDR1 LGHNT and CDR2 FRNRAP. The CDR3 DNA follows: TGTGCTAGTGGACCGGGACAAAGTAATTCACCCCTCCACTTT. Amino acids: CASGPGQSNSPLHF.

The CDR3 region has the DNA TGCGCCAGCAGCCTCCGCGATCCGTACCAAGAGACCCAGTACTTC. It codes for CASSLRDPYQETQYF. The J gene is TRBJ2-5, the V gene TRBV5-1; D gene ambiguous. Trimming shortened V by 4 bases and J by 0 bases, and 13 bases separated the two germline ends. The germline V gene encodes CDR1 SGHRS and CDR2 YFSETQ. This CDR3 contains 15 residues.

This clone was counted a single time. CDR3 amino acids: CASGTANNEQFF. The DNA of the CDR3 is TGTGCCAGCGGGACGGCCAACAATGAGCAGTTCTTC. V and J are TRBV10-3 and TRBJ2-1; weak D call: TRBD2 (6 bases). V lost 10 bases and J 5 bases, leaving 12 bases between the germline ends. The CDR3 is 12 residues long. CDR1 is ENHRY and CDR2 is SYGVKD in the germline V gene.

This chain connects TRBV4-1 to TRBJ2-1; 8 nucleotides align to TRBD2. The V gene end was trimmed by 4 bases and the J gene end by 6 bases; junction bases not matched to a gene: 11. The CDR3 is 16 residues long. CDR1 is MGHRA and CDR2 is YSYEKL in the germline V gene. The DNA for the CDR3 is TGCGCCAGCAGCCCAGTACTAGCGGCGGACGGCAATGAGCAGTTCTTC. It translates to CASSPVLAADGNEQFF.

The rearrangement joins TRBV7-7 to TRBJ2-3, with D perhaps TRBD2 (6 bases). The V end was cut by 5 bases, the J end by 2 bases, with 11 bases between. In germline, CDR1 is SSHAT, CDR2 FNYEAQ (reference sequence). The CDR3 is made up of 14 amino acids. The CDR3 sequence: CASSLGTSTDTQYF. CDR3 sequence (DNA): TGTGCCAGCAGCCTAGGGACTTCCACAGATACGCAGTATTTT.

This clone was observed a few times. The chain recombines TRBV5-1 with TRBJ1-6, with TRBD1 matching over 7 bases. Germline loops: CDR1 SGHRS, CDR2 YFSETQ. The V and J ends lost 4 bases and 5 bases, in that order; junction bases with no gene match: 9. CDR3 length equals 16 residues. The CDR3 protein is CASSPVTGQNNSPLHF. CDR3 sequence (DNA): TGCGCCAGCAGCCCAGTGACAGGGCAAAATAATTCACCCCTCCACTTT.

This clone was picked up one time. This chain uses TRBV18 with TRBJ1-5; TRBD1 aligns across 9 bases. CDR3 length equals 16 residues. Germline lookup yields CDR1 KGHSH and CDR2 LQKENI. The J segment lost 6 bases and the V segment lost 6 bases, leaving 12 bases of the junction unmatched. For the CDR3, the DNA is TGTGCCAGCTCCCACTCCCGGGACAGGGTTAGTCAGCCCCAGCATTTT. Translation: CASSHSRDRVSQPQHF. The entire variable domain, with the rest obtained from reference TRBV18 and TRBJ1-5, is as follows: NAGVMQNPRHLVRRRGQEARLRCSPMKGHSHVYWYRQLPEEGLKFMVYLQKENIIDESGMPKERFSAEFPKEGPSILRIQQVVRGDSAAYFCASSHSRDRVSQPQHFGDGTRLSIL.

The rearrangement links TRBV6-2 or TRBV6-3 to TRBJ1-1; 8 bases agree with TRBD1. The J segment lost 8 bases and the V segment lost 5 bases, leaving 13 bases of the junction unmatched. The V gene's germline CDR1 is MNHEY and CDR2 SVGEGT. The CDR3 is 15 residues long. The CDR3 spells CASSRHGQGIPEAFF. CDR3 in DNA: TGTGCCAGCAGTCGGCATGGACAGGGCATTCCAGAAGCTTTCTTT.

The chain couples TRBV10-1 to TRBJ2-2, with D unclear. The CDR3 totals 15 residues. Trimming shortened V by 4 bases and J by 0 bases, and 9 bases separated the two germline ends. The V gene's germline CDR1 is WNHNN and CDR2 SYGVQD (reference sequence). CDR3 bases: TGCGCCAGCAGTGGAGGATCACCGAACACCGGGGAGCTGTTTTTT. It encodes CASSGGSPNTGELFF.